This T cell receptor beta chain was profiled in a study of beta chain features in type 1 diabetes (dated by TCRdb to 2016 to 2019). At the level of the whole study: Mean age, gender distribution, total cell number and subset yield did not differ between patients and healthy donors. Across all samples, some 100,000,000 sorted cells were examined, and cell number per subset correlated strongly with RNA yield. In the study, recently diagnosed type 1 diabetes patients and matched healthy donors were compared on the TCRB repertoires of their sorted circulating CD4+ T cell subsets. Whereas all 30 or so donors provided naive and central memory subsets, regulatory and stem cell-like memory subsets were isolated from just 8 patients and about 8 healthy donors. Results and caveats for the whole study, not just this receptor: The naive, central memory and regulatory TCRB repertoires appeared to resemble one another more closely among patients than among healthy donors. Because cDNA rather than genomic DNA was sequenced, highly expressing activated cells could have been over-represented, although no difference in activation and CD3 levels was found between groups. Only small numbers of individuals were included in the HLA sub-analyses, which left unresolved whether HLA type had any influence on TCRB rearrangement. Type 1 diabetes patients showed a moderate but significant shortening of TCRB CDR3 length in all four CD4+ subsets. Shorter templates might be favored by PCR, yet because patient and control samples were amplified and corrected together, any such skew would affect both groups equally. Patients with type 1 diabetes made fewer insertions and deleted more nucleotides at VDJ recombination sites, implying thymic rearrangement abnormalities.

With respect to this clone: The antigen it binds to is not known. No quality values exist for individual bases; no much larger clone is one base distant.

The High Capacity cDNA Reverse Transcription Kit was used to reverse transcribe all of the isolated RNA, meaning that expressed TCRB transcripts were what got sequenced. Deep immunoSEQ sequencing was applied to naive, central memory and regulatory T cell samples, giving an average of about 3.8 million total reads per sample. After sorted cells were lysed in RLT buffer, RNA was extracted with DNase-treated RNeasy Micro or Mini kits, with the choice depending on cell number. To prevent cross-contamination, each cell subset was processed individually, whereas patient and healthy donor samples were processed jointly. The immunoSEQ multiplex PCR was used to amplify TCRB sequences from cDNA, yielding 87-bp fragments that span the CDR3 region. Sequencing of the amplicons was performed on the Illumina HiSeq platform. The original pipeline was this. PCR bias was corrected computationally using synthetic template baselines, and reads within Hamming distance 2 were collapsed, with unmergeable singletons discarded. By aligning reads against IMGT, V, D and J genes, CDR3 length, and insertions or deletions at six rearrangement sites were assigned. Within each subset, clonotype counts were normalized to sorted cell number, and only after that were true diversity and Gini coefficients computed with the tcR R package. Repertoire sharing was quantified using the overlap coefficient calculated on TCRB nucleotide sequences. As a proxy for the pre-selection repertoire, out-of-frame TCRB sequences from naive cells were analyzed. TCRdb retrieved this table from immuneACCESS and kept in-frame rearrangements only. Not all clones are present; in checked studies, unresolved V genes account for under half, and no reason is known for the remainder. The V and J calls and clone size were taken over from that table, and D and trimming were inferred from the DNA. A total of hundreds of thousands of clones appear in this sample, roughly 15% of them only once. Together, the top ten hold 0.023% of the sample.

From each donor, a single peripheral blood sample of about 116 mL on average was drawn into heparinised tubes. A BD FACSAria II was used to sort naive, central memory, regulatory and stem cell-like memory CD4+ T cells with a panel that included CD45RO, CCR7, CD25, CD127, CD95 and CD27. Every sorted population had a purity above 95%. Right away, PBMCs were isolated by Lymphoprep density gradient centrifugation and were stained directly, with no culture step. Samples were stained and sorted in pairs, with one healthy donor and one patient per experiment, so that batch effects were minimized. Taken from cysteine to phenylalanine, the CDR3 has 17 residues. The entry retains the CDR3 DNA only, 51 bases that are in frame from base 1. V and J lose 1 base and 0 bases, and a span of 12 bases separates them. According to the germline V gene, CDR1 reads LGHNA and CDR2 reads YNFKEQ.

The sequenced sample was naive CD4+ T cells from blood. According to the study, the label for this sample's cell subset or site signals: true naive CD4+ T cells. The V and J genes are TRBV4-2 and TRBJ2-2; a tentative D call is TRBD2 (5 bases match). This sequence was found in a woman aged 18 to 35 in good health. In nucleotide form, the sequence is TGTGCCAGCAGCCAAGTCTTTGCCGGGGCGAACACCGGGGAGCTGTTTTTT. Its protein is CASSQVFAGANTGELFF.